One sample yielded the 26 T cell receptor beta chains listed below, sequenced in a study of T cells in tuberculosis. The assay was immunoSEQ multiplex PCR, and TCRdb's table has in-frame clones only and misses some. The sample records about 58,000 clones, 88% being singletons. Cells were sorted from thawed PBMC rested overnight and stained with GMM-loaded CD1B tetramer, viability dye and anti-CD3. CD1B tetramers were loaded with Rhodococcus equi-derived C32 glucose monomycolate. Sequencing was carried out using CD1b-GMM tetramer-negative cells sorted from PBMCs. The receptors come from an adult woman with latent tuberculosis.

This chain joins TRBV19 and TRBJ2-2; 8 nucleotides align to TRBD1. Germline V lookup: CDR1 LNHDA, CDR2 SQIVND (reference sequence). V lost 6 bases to trimming and J lost 5 bases; unmatched junction nucleotides: 5. CDR3 length: 14 amino acids. The CDR3 spells CASRHDRGTGELFF. The DNA of the CDR3 is TGTGCCAGTAGGCATGACAGGGGTACCGGGGAGCTGTTTTTT.

This rearrangement joins TRBV21-1 to TRBJ1-4; the listed D gene, TRBD1, was not tested against the DNA. TRBV21-1 is shown as a pseudogene. The CDR3 runs to 20 residues. The CDR3 sequence is CASSKRIGTEKVLTNEKLFF. CDR3 bases: TGTGCCAGCAGCAAAAGGATTGGGACAGAAAAAGTTCTAACTAATGAAAAACTGTTTTTT.

CDR3 sequence: CASSSSGTEQETQYF. The CDR3 bases are TGTGCCAGCAGCTCGAGCGGGACGGAGCAAGAGACCCAGTACTTC. This chain uses TRBV5-6 with TRBJ2-5; TRBD2 matches at 7 bases. CDR3 length: 15 amino acids. Germline trimming cut 3 bases from V and 2 bases from J; bases unmatched to any gene: 7. Germline values: CDR1 SGHDT, CDR2 YYEEEE.

The chain couples TRBV30 to TRBJ2-3; 13 bases map to TRBD2. Germline loops: CDR1 GTSNPN, CDR2 SVGIG (reference sequence). CDR3 length: 16 residues. Trimming removed 4 bases from V and 6 bases from J; junction bases left unmatched: 10. The CDR3 loop reads CAWTDTSGRAEDTQYF. The CDR3 DNA reads as TGTGCCTGGACAGATACTAGCGGGAGGGCCGAGGATACGCAGTATTTT.

This clone showed up just once. This chain joins TRBV6-6 and TRBJ1-2; maybe TRBD1 (6 bases). The germline V gene has CDR1 MNHNY and CDR2 SVGAGI (reference sequence). This CDR3 is built from 12 residues. V was clipped by 6 bases and J by 8 bases, with 13 bases between them. The CDR3 DNA follows: TGTGCCAGCAGACCCGGGACATCAGGCTACACCTTC. This translates into CASRPGTSGYTF.

CDR3 sequence reads: CASGRTGLTEAFF. The CDR3 DNA reads TGTGCCAGCGGTCGGACAGGGCTCACTGAAGCTTTCTTT. The chain joins TRBV27 to TRBJ1-1; 8 bases match TRBD1. Germline trimming cut 8 bases from V and 4 bases from J; bases unmatched to any gene: 6. The CDR3 has 13 residues. Germline CDR1 reads MNHEY; CDR2 reads SMNVEV (reference sequence).

The V and J genes are TRBV7-9 and TRBJ2-1, with 10 nucleotides matching TRBD1. Germline V CDR1 and CDR2: SEHNR, FQNEAQ (reference sequence). Losses at the gene ends were 7 bases for V and 5 bases for J; bases not matched to a gene: 2. This CDR3 spans 13 amino acids. The CDR3 DNA follows: TGTGCCAGCAAGACAGGGGGCCACAATGAGCAGTTCTTC. The encoded protein is CASKTGGHNEQFF. Supplemented by reference TRBV7-9 and TRBJ2-1, the full variable domain reads DTGVSQNPRHKITKRGQNVTFRCDPISEHNRLYWYRQTLGQGPEFLTYFQNEAQLEKSRLLSDRFSAERPKGSFSTLEIQRTEQGDSAMYLCASKTGGHNEQFFGPGTRLTVL.

This chain links TRBV25-1 with TRBJ2-5; tentatively, D is TRBD2 (5 bases). From germline, CDR1 is MGHDK and CDR2 SYGVNS. Trimming took 5 bases from V and 2 from J, leaving 12 bases between them. CDR3 length: 14 amino acids. CDR3 loop: CASSWLAGQETQYF. In DNA, the CDR3 is TGTGCCAGCAGTTGGCTAGCTGGGCAAGAGACCCAGTACTTC. The full variable domain, its missing parts supplied by reference TRBV25-1 and TRBJ2-5, is EADIYQTPRYLVIGTGKKITLECSQTMGHDKMYWYQQDPGMELHLIHYSYGVNSTEKGDLSSESTVSRIRTEHFPLTLESARPSHTSQYLCASSWLAGQETQYFGPGTRLLVL.

The chain joins TRBV7-2 to TRBJ2-2; TRBD2 matches 8 bases. Germline lookup yields CDR1 SGHTA and CDR2 FQGNSA. CDR3 length equals 15 residues. V gave up 3 bases and J gave up 7 bases; unmatched junction bases: 7. CDR3 sequence reads: CASSFNGGAIGELFF. The DNA for the CDR3 is TGTGCCAGCAGCTTCAACGGGGGGGCGATCGGGGAGCTGTTTTTT.

The chain couples TRBV11-1 to TRBJ2-5, with a possible D match to TRBD2 (6 bases). Germline CDR1 SGHAT, CDR2 FQDESV (reference sequence). There are 13 residues in the CDR3. The V end lost 3 bases, the J end lost 5 bases, and 10 bases lay between the germline ends. DNA of the CDR3: TGTGCCAGCAGCTTCTGGGCGGGGGAGACCCAGTACTTC. This encodes CASSFWAGETQYF.

V usage is TRBV27 and J usage is TRBJ1-1; D may be TRBD1 (6 bases). CDR3 length: 14 residues. Germline V lookup: CDR1 MNHEY, CDR2 SMNVEV (reference sequence). The germline V and J ends were trimmed by 6 bases and 5 bases, with 16 bases remaining between them. CDR3 loop: CASRLTGTITEAFF. In DNA form, the CDR3 reads TGTGCCAGCAGGTTAACAGGGACGATAACTGAAGCTTTCTTT.

This clone showed up just a few times. This sequence joins TRBV10-3 and TRBJ1-2; D is undetermined. V lost 5 bases, J lost 8 bases, and 18 bases lay in between. Germline assignment: CDR1 ENHRY and CDR2 SYGVKD. This CDR3 has 14 residues. The CDR3 DNA reads as TGTGCCATCAGTCTCGACGGCTACCTCGGGGGCTACACCTTC. Residues: CAISLDGYLGGYTF.

The chain links TRBV7-2 to TRBJ2-5; 12 bases align to TRBD2. The CDR3 extends over 19 amino acids. V gave up 5 bases and J gave up 3 bases; unmatched junction bases: 16. Per the germline V gene, CDR1 is SGHTA and CDR2 is FQGNSA. DNA of the CDR3: TGTGCCAGCAGCCCATCGCTTCACCCTAGCGGGGGGGACAAAGAGACCCAGTACTTC. It specifies CASSPSLHPSGGDKETQYF. The entire variable domain, with the rest obtained from reference TRBV7-2 and TRBJ2-5, is as follows: GAGVSQSPSNKVTEKGKDVELRCDPISGHTALYWYRQSLGQGLEFLIYFQGNSAPDKSGLPSDRFSAERTGGSVSTLTIQRTQQEDSAVYLCASSPSLHPSGGDKETQYFGPGTRLLVL.

The J gene is TRBJ2-2, the V gene TRBV7-9; D gene uncertain. Germline CDR1 SEHNR, CDR2 FQNEAQ (reference sequence). V dropped 4 bases and J dropped 4 bases, with 13 bases sitting between them. CDR3 length equals 15 residues. The CDR3, as DNA: TGTGCCAGCAGCTCCTTTTCGGTTCGCACCGGGGAGCTGTTTTTT. This translates into CASSSFSVRTGELFF.

This rearrangement joins TRBV5-1 to TRBJ2-3, with TRBD2 matching 12 bases. Germline assignment: CDR1 SGHRS and CDR2 YFSETQ. V lost 4 bases and J lost 6; bases outside the gene matches: 9. The CDR3 is 16 amino acids. The CDR3: CASSVGRLAGGDTQYF. The CDR3 coding sequence is TGCGCCAGCAGCGTTGGACGGCTAGCGGGGGGGGATACGCAGTATTTT.

This chain links TRBV19 with TRBJ2-7; 9 nucleotides agree with TRBD2. V dropped 3 bases and J dropped 4; count of bases not matched to a gene: 4. This CDR3 spans 14 amino acids. From germline, CDR1 is LNHDA and CDR2 SQIVND (reference sequence). This chain's CDR3 is CASSMREGQYEQYF. CDR3 nucleotides: TGTGCCAGTAGTATGCGGGAGGGCCAATACGAGCAGTACTTC.

The J gene is TRBJ2-4, the V gene TRBV4-2; 10 nucleotides align to TRBD1. The CDR3 is 15 amino acids. Trimming at V came to 4 bases and at J to 6 bases, leaving 6 bases not matched to a gene. CDR1 and CDR2 from the germline V gene are LGHNA and YNFKEQ. The CDR3 nucleotides are TGTGCCAGCAGCCGCGACAGGGGGCGAATAAACATTCAGTACTTC. Protein sequence: CASSRDRGRINIQYF.

This chain uses TRBV27 with TRBJ1-2; 7 bases map to TRBD1. The CDR3 covers 14 residues. CDR1 and CDR2 from the germline V gene are MNHEY and SMNVEV (reference sequence). Trimming took 6 bases from V and 3 from J; bases not matched to a gene: 7. CDR3 coding DNA: TGTGCCAGCAGGACTTCTACAGGGGACTATGGCTACACCTTC. Encoded protein: CASRTSTGDYGYTF.

This chain uses TRBV7-2 with TRBJ2-1, with a tentative D call TRBD2 (6 bases). Trimming removed 4 bases at V and 12 bases at J, with 19 bases between. Germline V lookup: CDR1 SGHTA, CDR2 FQGNSA. The CDR3 is 14 amino acids. The CDR3 nucleotides are TGTGCCAGCAGCTCAACGGGAGCCCCCCGCGGGCAGTTCTTC. Translating gives CASSSTGAPRGQFF.

This clone was picked up one time. The chain joins TRBV7-3 to TRBJ2-5, with 7 bases aligning to TRBD2. Looked up from germline, CDR1 is SGHTA and CDR2 is FQGTGA. With 2 bases clipped from V and 1 base from J, the junction kept 4 bases outside the gene matches. CDR3 length equals 15 residues. The CDR3 DNA follows: TGTGCCAGCAGCTTAGGGGGGGGACTCCAAGAGACCCAGTACTTC. Protein sequence: CASSLGGGLQETQYF.

The V and J genes are TRBV9 and TRBJ2-2, with D possibly TRBD1 on 6 matching bases. The germline V and J ends were trimmed by 3 bases and 4 bases, with 22 bases remaining between them. This CDR3 has 18 amino acids. Germline loops: CDR1 SGDLS, CDR2 YYNGEE. The chain's CDR3 is CASSAKQGHGGSTGELFF. The DNA for the CDR3 is TGTGCCAGCAGCGCCAAGCAGGGGCATGGTGGGTCCACCGGGGAGCTGTTTTTT.

This sequence joins TRBV7-8 and TRBJ2-7; 8 nucleotides agree with TRBD1. CDR1 and CDR2 from the germline V gene are SGHVS and FQNEAQ. The CDR3 is 15 residues long. V shed 2 bases, J shed 2 bases, and the junction held 5 bases outside the gene matches. DNA of the CDR3: TGTGCCAGCAGCTTACAGAGGACAGGGACCTACGAGCAGTACTTC. Translated, it gives CASSLQRTGTYEQYF.

The J gene is TRBJ2-5, the V gene TRBV4-2, with TRBD2 matching 12 bases. The CDR3 loop spans 18 amino acids. V trimming: 0 bases; J trimming: 2 bases; junction bases outside the gene matches: 7. CDR1 is LGHNA, CDR2 YNFKEQ, per germline. The CDR3 sequence: CASSQELAGGRYQETQYF. The CDR3 bases are TGTGCCAGCAGCCAAGAGCTAGCGGGGGGGCGATATCAAGAGACCCAGTACTTC.

The chain has TRBV11-2 and TRBJ1-1, with D uncertain. The CDR3 length is 12 residues. V lost 8 bases to trimming and J lost 4 bases, with 11 bases between them. Germline V gene data show CDR1 as SGHAT and CDR2 as FQNNGV. The CDR3 region has the DNA TGTGCCAGCGCCTCGGGTGGCACTGAAGCTTTCTTT. It codes for CASASGGTEAFF.

This clone was recorded once. The chain couples TRBV15 to TRBJ2-5, with no clear D. The J call is uncertain, as TRBJ2-7 better fits the DNA end. CDR1 and CDR2 from the germline V gene are LNHNV and YYDKDF (reference sequence). This CDR3 is 13 amino acids long. The CDR3 DNA reads TGTGCCACCAGCAGAGCCCCGAACTACGAGCAGTACTTC. Its protein is CATSRAPNYEQYF.

The chain links TRBV11-3 to TRBJ2-5; 11 positions agree with TRBD2. The better agreement between TRBJ2-7 and the DNA end casts doubt on the J call. This CDR3 spans 14 amino acids. Germline lookup yields CDR1 SGHNT and CDR2 YENEEA. In nucleotides, the CDR3 is TGTGCCAGCAGCTTGACTAGCGGGACGGTCGAGCAGTACTTC. Translating gives CASSLTSGTVEQYF.